A selection of T cell receptor beta chains follows, all from one sample in a study of technical replicates of blood from a few donors. Assay: immunoSEQ multiplex PCR; the TCRdb copy retains only in-frame clones and omits some. The data hold 65,000 to 90,000 clones, with 90% to 95% observed a single time. The sequenced sample consisted of PBMCs. The receptors shown here come from a human donor in good health. Some clones in this sample may be carry-over from other donors' samples. Both conserved end residues are part of each CDR3. The D gene is left open where the match is weak. For some rows the clone size is stated as once, few or many, or as a class when expanded; others skip it.

d_gene: .
j_gene: TRBJ2-1
v_gene: TRBV11-2
abundance: .
CDR3aa: CASSPTGGRGEQFF
CDR3nt: TGTGCCAGCAGCCCGACAGGAGGACGGGGTGAGCAGTTCTTC

d_gene: TRBD1
j_gene: TRBJ1-6
v_gene: TRBV18
abundance: .
CDR3aa: CASSPRDRALSSYNSPLHF
CDR3nt: TGTGCCAGCTCACCAAGGGACAGGGCGCTGAGCTCCTATAATTCACCCCTCCACTTT

d_gene: .
j_gene: TRBJ2-1
v_gene: TRBV4-3
abundance: once
CDR3aa: CASSQDRFGGDQFF
CDR3nt: TGCGCCAGCAGCCAAGATCGGTTTGGAGGGGATCAGTTCTTC

d_gene: .
j_gene: TRBJ1-1
v_gene: TRBV7-2
abundance: .
CDR3aa: CASSYRYEAFF
CDR3nt: TGTGCCAGCAGCTACAGATATGAAGCTTTCTTT

d_gene: .
j_gene: TRBJ2-1
v_gene: TRBV11-2
abundance: .
CDR3aa: CASSPVRGAPYNEQFF
CDR3nt: TGTGCCAGCAGCCCCGTCCGGGGGGCCCCCTACAATGAGCAGTTCTTC

d_gene: TRBD2
j_gene: TRBJ2-1
v_gene: TRBV4-2
abundance: .
CDR3aa: CASSQGSLGLAGNSYNEQFF
CDR3nt: TGTGCCAGCAGCCAAGGGAGCCTGGGACTAGCGGGGAACTCCTACAATGAGCAGTTCTTC

d_gene: .
j_gene: TRBJ1-1
v_gene: TRBV7-9
abundance: once
CDR3aa: CASRPTGSPVEEAFF
CDR3nt: TGTGCCAGCAGACCTACAGGAAGCCCGGTGGAAGAAGCTTTCTTT

d_gene: TRBD2
j_gene: TRBJ2-3
v_gene: TRBV2
abundance: once
CDR3aa: CASSLSGGRNTDTQYF
CDR3nt: TGTGCCAGCAGTTTATCGGGGGGGCGCAACACAGATACGCAGTATTTT

d_gene: .
j_gene: TRBJ2-3
v_gene: TRBV9
abundance: once
CDR3aa: CASSVRPVGTDTQYF
CDR3nt: TGTGCCAGCAGCGTGCGGCCTGTCGGCACAGATACGCAGTATTTT

d_gene: .
j_gene: TRBJ2-7
v_gene: TRBV5-1
abundance: .
CDR3aa: CASSLSGISYEQYF
CDR3nt: TGCGCCAGCAGCTTGTCCGGGATCTCCTACGAGCAGTACTTC

d_gene: .
j_gene: TRBJ1-4
v_gene: TRBV10-3
abundance: .
CDR3aa: CAISEAGGNEKLFF
CDR3nt: TGTGCCATCAGTGAGGCGGGAGGAAATGAAAAACTGTTTTTT

d_gene: TRBD1
j_gene: TRBJ2-1
v_gene: TRBV6-5
abundance: .
CDR3aa: CASSYVSGTGYNEQFF
CDR3nt: TGTGCCAGCAGTTACGTCTCCGGGACAGGGTACAATGAGCAGTTCTTC

d_gene: TRBD1
j_gene: TRBJ1-6
v_gene: TRBV5-5
abundance: .
CDR3aa: CASSLVGRGRGSPLHF
CDR3nt: TGTGCCAGCAGCTTGGTCGGCAGGGGGAGAGGGTCACCCCTCCACTTT

d_gene: TRBD2
j_gene: TRBJ2-3
v_gene: TRBV27
abundance: .
CDR3aa: CATLASGRAKDTQYF
CDR3nt: TGTGCCACACTCGCTAGCGGGAGGGCCAAGGATACGCAGTATTTT

d_gene: .
j_gene: TRBJ2-3
v_gene: TRBV7-9
abundance: .
CDR3aa: CASSFFGADTQYF
CDR3nt: TGTGCCAGCAGCTTCTTTGGGGCCGATACGCAGTATTTT

d_gene: .
j_gene: TRBJ2-3
v_gene: TRBV7-3
abundance: .
CDR3aa: CASSLTGASTDTQYF
CDR3nt: TGTGCCAGCAGCTTAACGGGGGCCAGCACAGATACGCAGTATTTT

d_gene: TRBD2
j_gene: TRBJ2-1
v_gene: TRBV2
abundance: .
CDR3aa: CASSPPWAGAHNEQFF
CDR3nt: TGTGCCAGCAGCCCGCCGTGGGCGGGAGCCCACAATGAGCAGTTCTTC

d_gene: TRBD1
j_gene: TRBJ2-6
v_gene: TRBV6-6
abundance: .
CDR3aa: CAGGQGAGGANVLTF
CDR3nt: TGTGCCGGGGGACAGGGGGCCGGTGGGGCCAACGTCCTGACTTTC

d_gene: .
j_gene: TRBJ2-3
v_gene: TRBV6-4
abundance: .
CDR3aa: CASSLASGQTDTQYF
CDR3nt: TGTGCCAGCAGCCTAGCTAGCGGACAGACAGATACGCAGTATTTT

d_gene: .
j_gene: TRBJ2-7
v_gene: TRBV2
abundance: .
CDR3aa: CAVRGGGYEQYF
CDR3nt: TGTGCCGTCCGGGGAGGGGGCTACGAGCAGTACTTC

d_gene: .
j_gene: TRBJ1-2
v_gene: TRBV6-5
abundance: .
CDR3aa: CASRPRGVNYGYTF
CDR3nt: TGTGCCAGCAGACCCAGGGGAGTCAACTATGGCTACACCTTC

d_gene: TRBD1
j_gene: TRBJ1-1
v_gene: TRBV9
abundance: .
CDR3aa: CASSSRTGTNTEAFF
CDR3nt: TGTGCCAGCAGCTCCCGGACAGGGACTAACACTGAAGCTTTCTTT

d_gene: .
j_gene: TRBJ2-1
v_gene: TRBV2
abundance: .
CDR3aa: CASSIQGTNEQFF
CDR3nt: TGTGCCAGCAGCATACAGGGTACGAATGAGCAGTTCTTC

d_gene: .
j_gene: TRBJ2-5
v_gene: TRBV7-2
abundance: .
CDR3aa: CASSFPIGGQETQYF
CDR3nt: TGTGCCAGCAGCTTCCCAATTGGGGGGCAAGAGACCCAGTACTTC

d_gene: TRBD2
j_gene: TRBJ2-1
v_gene: TRBV9
abundance: .
CDR3aa: CASSVEAGGYNEQFF
CDR3nt: TGTGCCAGCAGCGTAGAAGCGGGGGGCTACAATGAGCAGTTCTTC

d_gene: TRBD2
j_gene: TRBJ2-5
v_gene: TRBV6-6
abundance: once
CDR3aa: CASSYVGGLGETQYF
CDR3nt: TGTGCCAGCAGTTATGTGGGGGGACTAGGGGAGACCCAGTACTTC

d_gene: TRBD1
j_gene: TRBJ2-7
v_gene: TRBV7-2
abundance: .
CDR3aa: CASSDNRGPLEQYF
CDR3nt: TGTGCCAGCAGCGACAACAGGGGGCCCCTTGAGCAGTACTTC

d_gene: TRBD1
j_gene: TRBJ1-2
v_gene: TRBV11-2
abundance: .
CDR3aa: CASSKPGTGSNYGYTF
CDR3nt: TGTGCCAGCAGCAAACCCGGGACAGGGTCTAACTATGGCTACACCTTC

d_gene: .
j_gene: TRBJ2-5
v_gene: TRBV7-6
abundance: .
CDR3aa: CASSAYGQGGETQYF
CDR3nt: TGTGCCAGCAGCGCATACGGGCAGGGGGGAGAGACCCAGTACTTC

d_gene: .
j_gene: TRBJ1-5
v_gene: TRBV7-9
abundance: .
CDR3aa: CASSLHPGQAQYSNQPQHF
CDR3nt: TGTGCCAGCAGTCTACACCCGGGACAAGCACAATATAGCAATCAGCCCCAGCATTTT

d_gene: .
j_gene: TRBJ2-1
v_gene: TRBV2
abundance: .
CDR3aa: CASSGGTIQGGQFF
CDR3nt: TGTGCCAGCAGTGGAGGGACAATACAGGGTGGGCAGTTCTTC

d_gene: TRBD1
j_gene: TRBJ2-4
v_gene: TRBV13
abundance: .
CDR3aa: CASSGTGVGKNIQYF
CDR3nt: TGTGCCAGCAGCGGGACAGGGGTGGGCAAAAACATTCAGTACTTC

d_gene: .
j_gene: TRBJ1-3
v_gene: TRBV6-5
abundance: .
CDR3aa: CASSYSSGSGNTIYF
CDR3nt: TGTGCCAGCAGTTACTCGTCCGGGAGCGGAAACACCATATATTTT

d_gene: .
j_gene: TRBJ2-5
v_gene: TRBV19
abundance: once
CDR3aa: CASSIGRETQYF
CDR3nt: TGTGCCAGTAGTATAGGCCGGGAGACCCAGTACTTC

d_gene: TRBD1
j_gene: TRBJ1-1
v_gene: TRBV6-6
abundance: .
CDR3aa: CASSFTGTVNTEAFF
CDR3nt: TGTGCCAGCAGTTTTACCGGGACAGTGAACACTGAAGCTTTCTTT

d_gene: .
j_gene: TRBJ2-7
v_gene: TRBV4-1
abundance: .
CDR3aa: CASSQGRGWEQYF
CDR3nt: TGCGCCAGCAGCCAAGGCCGGGGGTGGGAGCAGTACTTC

d_gene: .
j_gene: TRBJ2-1
v_gene: TRBV5-1
abundance: .
CDR3aa: CASSLGLPSLPLSQFF
CDR3nt: TGCGCCAGCAGCTTGGGGCTCCCCTCTCTCCCTCTTTCGCAGTTCTTC

d_gene: .
j_gene: TRBJ2-3
v_gene: TRBV5-1
abundance: .
CDR3aa: CASSGGLMSTDTQYF
CDR3nt: TGCGCCAGCAGCGGAGGACTAATGAGCACAGATACGCAGTATTTT

d_gene: TRBD1
j_gene: TRBJ2-2
v_gene: TRBV4-3
abundance: .
CDR3aa: CASSLQGATGELFF
CDR3nt: TGCGCCAGCAGCCTACAGGGGGCGACCGGGGAGCTGTTTTTT

d_gene: .
j_gene: TRBJ1-6
v_gene: TRBV4-3
abundance: .
CDR3aa: CASSQDTAYNSPLHF
CDR3nt: TGCGCCAGCAGCCAAGATACAGCTTATAATTCACCCCTCCACTTT

d_gene: .
j_gene: TRBJ1-3
v_gene: TRBV5-6
abundance: .
CDR3aa: CASSLVNGLGGRNTIYF
CDR3nt: TGTGCCAGCAGCTTGGTTAACGGTTTAGGGGGAAGAAACACCATATATTTT

d_gene: TRBD2
j_gene: TRBJ2-5
v_gene: TRBV9
abundance: .
CDR3aa: CASSGPGTTQETQYF
CDR3nt: TGTGCCAGCAGCGGCCCCGGGACTACCCAAGAGACCCAGTACTTC

d_gene: TRBD1
j_gene: TRBJ1-2
v_gene: TRBV7-2
abundance: .
CDR3aa: CASSPRTGEVYGYTF
CDR3nt: TGTGCCAGCAGCCCACGGACAGGGGAGGTATATGGCTACACCTTC

d_gene: .
j_gene: TRBJ1-2
v_gene: TRBV2
abundance: .
CDR3aa: CASSEAIVRYTF
CDR3nt: TGTGCCAGCAGTGAAGCAATAGTCCGCTACACCTTC

d_gene: .
j_gene: TRBJ1-2
v_gene: TRBV2
abundance: .
CDR3aa: CASRTGVGASYGYTF
CDR3nt: TGTGCCAGCAGGACCGGGGTAGGTGCTTCCTATGGCTACACCTTC

d_gene: .
j_gene: TRBJ1-3
v_gene: TRBV4-3
abundance: .
CDR3aa: CASSVTGGNTIYF
CDR3nt: TGCGCCAGCAGCGTAACAGGGGGAAACACCATATATTTT

d_gene: .
j_gene: TRBJ2-2
v_gene: TRBV2
abundance: .
CDR3aa: CASRDGRRGTGELFF
CDR3nt: TGTGCCAGCAGGGACGGACGCAGGGGCACCGGGGAGCTGTTTTTT

d_gene: .
j_gene: TRBJ2-7
v_gene: TRBV18
abundance: .
CDR3aa: CASSPGGLLLPGYF
CDR3nt: TGTGCCAGCTCACCAGGAGGACTCCTCCTTCCAGGGTACTTC

d_gene: .
j_gene: TRBJ2-6
v_gene: TRBV7-9
abundance: .
CDR3aa: CASSLDGSSGANVLTF
CDR3nt: TGTGCCAGCAGCTTAGACGGGTCGTCTGGGGCCAACGTCCTGACTTTC

d_gene: .
j_gene: TRBJ1-5
v_gene: TRBV4-1
abundance: .
CDR3aa: CASSQEAGRDNQPQHF
CDR3nt: TGCGCCAGCAGCCAAGAAGCAGGGAGGGACAATCAGCCCCAGCATTTT

d_gene: .
j_gene: TRBJ1-2
v_gene: TRBV18
abundance: once
CDR3aa: CASSQGQTYGYTF
CDR3nt: TGTGCCAGCTCACAGGGACAAACCTATGGCTACACCTTC

d_gene: .
j_gene: TRBJ2-7
v_gene: TRBV28
abundance: .
CDR3aa: CASGSSSGDEQYF
CDR3nt: TGTGCCAGCGGATCTAGCTCCGGGGACGAGCAGTACTTC

d_gene: TRBD1
j_gene: TRBJ1-6
v_gene: TRBV2
abundance: few
CDR3aa: CASSAGQGINSPLHF
CDR3nt: TGTGCCAGCAGCGCGGGACAGGGAATTAATTCACCCCTCCACTTT

d_gene: .
j_gene: TRBJ2-6
v_gene: TRBV2
abundance: .
CDR3aa: CASSPGTLSGANVLTF
CDR3nt: TGTGCCAGCAGCCCCGGGACTCTCTCTGGGGCCAACGTCCTGACTTTC

d_gene: TRBD2
j_gene: TRBJ2-1
v_gene: TRBV4-3
abundance: .
CDR3aa: CASSQDRPRGLAGYNEQFF
CDR3nt: TGCGCCAGCAGCCAAGATCGGCCTAGGGGACTAGCGGGTTACAATGAGCAGTTCTTC

d_gene: .
j_gene: TRBJ2-4
v_gene: TRBV7-9
abundance: .
CDR3aa: CASSLAGSGNIQYF
CDR3nt: TGTGCCAGCAGCTTAGCCGGGTCCGGGAACATTCAGTACTTC

d_gene: .
j_gene: TRBJ2-7
v_gene: TRBV2
abundance: once
CDR3aa: CASTLTGYEQYF
CDR3nt: TGTGCCAGCACCTTGACAGGCTACGAGCAGTACTTC